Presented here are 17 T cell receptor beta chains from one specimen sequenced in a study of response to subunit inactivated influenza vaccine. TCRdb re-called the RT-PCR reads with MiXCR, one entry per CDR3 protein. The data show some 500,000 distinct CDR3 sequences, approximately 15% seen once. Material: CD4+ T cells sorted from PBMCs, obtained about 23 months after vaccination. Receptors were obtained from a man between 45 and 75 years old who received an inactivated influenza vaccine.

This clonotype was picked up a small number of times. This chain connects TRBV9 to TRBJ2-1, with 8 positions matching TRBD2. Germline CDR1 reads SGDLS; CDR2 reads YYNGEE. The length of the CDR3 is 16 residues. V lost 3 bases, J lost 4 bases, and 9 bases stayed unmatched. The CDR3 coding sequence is TGTGCCAGCAGCGCCATGGGTAGCGGGATGTACAATGAGCAGTTCTTC. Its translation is CASSAMGSGMYNEQFF. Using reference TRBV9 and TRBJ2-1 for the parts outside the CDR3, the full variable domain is DSGVTQTPKHLITATGQRVTLRCSPRSGDLSVYWYQQSLDQGLQFLIQYYNGEERAKGNILERFSAQQFPDLHSELNLSSLELGDSALYFCASSAMGSGMYNEQFFGPGTRLTVL.

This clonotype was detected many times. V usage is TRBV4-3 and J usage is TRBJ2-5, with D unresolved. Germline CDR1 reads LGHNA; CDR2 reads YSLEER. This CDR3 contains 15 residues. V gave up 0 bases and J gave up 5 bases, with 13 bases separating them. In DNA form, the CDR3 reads TGCGCCAGCAGCCAAGATGGGATAGCCCTGGAGACCCAGTACTTC. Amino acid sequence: CASSQDGIALETQYF.

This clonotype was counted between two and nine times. The CDR3 loop reads CATSGPRDAQYF. CDR3 nucleotides: TGTGCCACCAGTGGGCCGAGGGATGCCCAGTACTTC. The V gene is TRBV24-1, the J gene TRBJ2-5; TRBD2 might be the D (5 bases). The V end lost 5 bases, the J end lost 9 bases, and 12 bases lay between the germline ends. Germline CDR1 KGHDR, CDR2 SFDVKD. The CDR3 runs 12 residues.

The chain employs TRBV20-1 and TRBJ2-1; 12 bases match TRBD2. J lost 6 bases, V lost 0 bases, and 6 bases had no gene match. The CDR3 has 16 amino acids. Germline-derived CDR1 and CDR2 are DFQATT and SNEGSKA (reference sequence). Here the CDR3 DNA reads TGCAGTGCTAGAGATATCGCTAGCGGGAGGGCCAATGAGCAGTTCTTC. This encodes CSARDIASGRANEQFF.

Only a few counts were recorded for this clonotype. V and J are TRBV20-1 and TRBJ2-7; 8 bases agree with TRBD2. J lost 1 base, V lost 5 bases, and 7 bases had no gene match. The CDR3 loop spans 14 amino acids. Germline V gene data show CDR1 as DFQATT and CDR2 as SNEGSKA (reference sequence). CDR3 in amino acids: CSAPGLGESYEQYF. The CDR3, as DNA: TGCAGTGCTCCGGGACTAGGAGAATCCTACGAGCAGTACTTC.

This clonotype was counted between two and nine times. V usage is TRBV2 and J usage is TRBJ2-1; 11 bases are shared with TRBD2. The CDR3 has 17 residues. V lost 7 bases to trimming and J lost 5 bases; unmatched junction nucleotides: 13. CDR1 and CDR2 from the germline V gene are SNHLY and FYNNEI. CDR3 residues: CASTGGGGLAANNEQFF. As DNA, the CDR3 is TGTGCCAGCACGGGGGGTGGGGGACTAGCGGCGAACAATGAGCAGTTCTTC. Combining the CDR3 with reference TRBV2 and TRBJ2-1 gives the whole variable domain EPEVTQTPSHQVTQMGQEVILRCVPISNHLYFYWYRQILGQKVEFLVSFYNNEISEKSEIFDDQFSVERPDGSNFTLKIRSTKLEDSAMYFCASTGGGGLAANNEQFFGPGTRLTVL.

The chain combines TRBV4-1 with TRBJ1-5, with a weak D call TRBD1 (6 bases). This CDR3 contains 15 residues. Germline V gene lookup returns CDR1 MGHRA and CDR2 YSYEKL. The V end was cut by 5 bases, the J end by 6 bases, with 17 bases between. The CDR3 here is CASSKGDMNAQPQHF. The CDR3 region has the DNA TGCGCCAGCAGCAAGGGGGACATGAATGCTCAGCCCCAGCATTTT.

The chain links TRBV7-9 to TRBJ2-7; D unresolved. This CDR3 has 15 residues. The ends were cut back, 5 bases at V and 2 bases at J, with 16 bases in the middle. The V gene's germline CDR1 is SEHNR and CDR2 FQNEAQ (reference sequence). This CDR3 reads CASSPGGSTAYEQYF. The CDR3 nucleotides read TGTGCCAGCAGCCCCGGCGGAAGCACAGCCTACGAGCAGTACTTC.

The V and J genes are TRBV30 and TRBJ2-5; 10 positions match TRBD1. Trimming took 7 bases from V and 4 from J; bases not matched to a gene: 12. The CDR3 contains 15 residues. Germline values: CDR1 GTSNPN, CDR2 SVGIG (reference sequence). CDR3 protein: CALLTRDRGPETQYF. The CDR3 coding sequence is TGTGCCTTGTTGACCCGGGACAGGGGACCAGAGACCCAGTACTTC.

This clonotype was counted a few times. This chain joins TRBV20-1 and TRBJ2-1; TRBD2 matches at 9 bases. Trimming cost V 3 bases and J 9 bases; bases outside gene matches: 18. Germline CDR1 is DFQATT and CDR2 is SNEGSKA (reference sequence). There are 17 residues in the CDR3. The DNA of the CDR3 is TGCAGTGCTAGCGGTCACTTGGGCGGGGGGGCCCTTAGTGAGCAGTTCTTC. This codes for CSASGHLGGGALSEQFF.

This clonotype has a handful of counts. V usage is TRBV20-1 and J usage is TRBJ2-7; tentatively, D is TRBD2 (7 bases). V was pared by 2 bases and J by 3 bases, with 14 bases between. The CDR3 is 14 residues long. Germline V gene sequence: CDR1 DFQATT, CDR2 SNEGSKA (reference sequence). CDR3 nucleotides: TGCAGTGCTAGATTTGCGGGGGCCCACTACGAGCAGTACTTC. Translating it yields CSARFAGAHYEQYF.

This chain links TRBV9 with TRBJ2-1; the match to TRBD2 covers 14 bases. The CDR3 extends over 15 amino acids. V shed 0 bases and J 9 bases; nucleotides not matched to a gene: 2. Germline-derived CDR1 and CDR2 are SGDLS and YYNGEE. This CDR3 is CASSVVGTSGSEQFF. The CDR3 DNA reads TGTGCCAGCAGCGTAGTGGGGACTAGCGGGAGTGAGCAGTTCTTC.

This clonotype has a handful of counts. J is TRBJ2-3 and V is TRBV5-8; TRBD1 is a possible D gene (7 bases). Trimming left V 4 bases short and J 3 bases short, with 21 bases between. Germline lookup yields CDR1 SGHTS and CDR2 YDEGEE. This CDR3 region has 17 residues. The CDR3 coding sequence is TGTGCCAGCAGCCTAGGGACAGCGCTCGCGGGAACAGATACGCAGTATTTT. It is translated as CASSLGTALAGTDTQYF.

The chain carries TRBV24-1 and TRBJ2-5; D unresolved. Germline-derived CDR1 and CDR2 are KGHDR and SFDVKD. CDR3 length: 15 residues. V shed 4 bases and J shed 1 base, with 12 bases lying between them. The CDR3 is CATSDPDGLQETQYF. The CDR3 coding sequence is TGTGCCACCAGTGACCCGGACGGGCTCCAAGAGACCCAGTACTTC.

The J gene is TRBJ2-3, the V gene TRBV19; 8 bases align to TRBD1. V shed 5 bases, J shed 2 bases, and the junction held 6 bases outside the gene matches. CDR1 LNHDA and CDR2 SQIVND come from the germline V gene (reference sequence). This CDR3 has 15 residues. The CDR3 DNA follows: TGTGCCAGTAGTCCCCGGGACAGGAACACAGATACGCAGTATTTT. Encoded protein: CASSPRDRNTDTQYF. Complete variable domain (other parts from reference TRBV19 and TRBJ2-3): DGGITQSPKYLFRKEGQNVTLSCEQNLNHDAMYWYRQDPGQGLRLIYYSQIVNDFQKGDIAEGYSVSREKKESFPLTVTSAQKNPTAFYLCASSPRDRNTDTQYFGPGTRLTVL.

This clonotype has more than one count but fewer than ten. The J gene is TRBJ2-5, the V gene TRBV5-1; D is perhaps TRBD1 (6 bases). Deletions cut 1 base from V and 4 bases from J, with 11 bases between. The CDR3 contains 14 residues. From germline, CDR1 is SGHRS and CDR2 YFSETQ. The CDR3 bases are TGCGCCAGCAGCTTGTTAACAGGGCGAGAGACCCAGTACTTC. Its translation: CASSLLTGRETQYF.

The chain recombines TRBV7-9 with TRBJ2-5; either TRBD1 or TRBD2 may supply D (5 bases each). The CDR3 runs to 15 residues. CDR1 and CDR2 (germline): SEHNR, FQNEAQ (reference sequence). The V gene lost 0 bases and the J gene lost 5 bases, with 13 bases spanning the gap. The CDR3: CASSLAAGGWETQYF. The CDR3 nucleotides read TGTGCCAGCAGCTTAGCTGCTGGGGGTTGGGAGACCCAGTACTTC.